This paragraph reports one TCR beta chain. Its antigen is still unknown. One junction end does not reproduce the germline sequence, and a read error may be involved. This CDR3 spans 15 amino acids. Germline V CDR1 and CDR2: SGHAT, FQNNGV. The sample originates from a study of tumor and adjacent non-tumor tissue in lung cancer. Regarding the study as a whole: Normal lung showed higher cumulative top 100 clone frequency than tumor. Higher tumor TCR diversity was associated with shorter survival.

This sample's RNA came from whole unsorted tissue. Three rounds of nested PCR, following a modified ARM-PCR protocol, produced the TCRbeta library. TCRdb used MiXCR to reprocess the multiplex PCR reads, holding one entry per CDR3 protein. The sample contains 90,000 or so distinct CDR3 sequences, around 57% of which appear only once. The sequenced sample consisted of lung tumor tissue. The chain employs TRBV11-2 and TRBJ2-2; D may be TRBD2 (5 bases). The source is a man aged 70-80 years with non-small cell lung cancer. CDR3 protein: CASSSEADAAVELFF. CDR3 DNA: TGTGCCAGTAGCTCAGAAGCGGATGCGGCCGTGGAGCTGTTTTTT.